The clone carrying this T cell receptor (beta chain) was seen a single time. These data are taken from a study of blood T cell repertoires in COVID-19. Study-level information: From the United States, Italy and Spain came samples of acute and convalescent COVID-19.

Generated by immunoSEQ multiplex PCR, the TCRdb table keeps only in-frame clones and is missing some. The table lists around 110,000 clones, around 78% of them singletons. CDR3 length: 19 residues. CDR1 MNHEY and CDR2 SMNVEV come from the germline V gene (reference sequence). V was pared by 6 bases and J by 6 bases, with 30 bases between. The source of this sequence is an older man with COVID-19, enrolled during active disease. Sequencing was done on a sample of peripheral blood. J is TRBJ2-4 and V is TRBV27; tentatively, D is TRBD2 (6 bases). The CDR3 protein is CASRNRGATKKMGGNIQYF. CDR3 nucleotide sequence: TGTGCCAGCAGGAATAGGGGAGCGACTAAAAAAATGGGGGGAAACATTCAGTACTTC.